This T cell receptor (beta chain) is from a study of identical twins. The study, taken as a whole, reports: Rather than following the same donors, the conclusions depended on cross-sectional statistical analysis. Clonotypes of the beta chain that were abundant in cord blood carried fewer insertions (memory repertoires showed none).

In its sample, this clonotype was seen a few times. The antigen is unknown. Template switching supplied a universal primer site; unique molecular identifiers were carried on the cDNA. TCRdb recomputed calls from the 5' RACE reads with MiXCR, one row per CDR3 protein. The sample holds under 400,000 distinct CDR3 sequences, 9% seen once. The CDR3 extends over 17 amino acids. CDR1 LNHDA and CDR2 SQIVND come from the germline V gene (reference sequence). The junction had 13 bases not matched to a gene; V was cut back by 4 bases and J by 6 bases. Healthy Caucasians made up all donors. The sequence was obtained from a woman between 50 and 59 years old in good health. The chain carries TRBV19 and TRBJ2-7; TRBD2 agrees at 12 bases. The sample consisted of naive T cells sorted from blood. In DNA form, the CDR3 reads TGTGCCAGTAGTAGATGGACTAGCGGGAAGGACGGGCCCGAGCAGTACTTC. Translating gives CASSRWTSGKDGPEQYF.